Below are 29 T cell receptor beta chains sequenced from a single sample in a study of T cell responses to AZD1222 COVID-19 vaccine. Profiling relied on immunoSEQ multiplex PCR, and the TCRdb table lists in-frame clones only, not all of them. Among about 92,000 clones listed, roughly 90% were seen once. Source: peripheral blood, taken on day 0 of AZD1222 vaccination. These receptors were obtained from an adult in good health.

The V and J genes are TRBV7-9 and TRBJ2-7; TRBD2 agrees at 7 bases. Germline loops: CDR1 SEHNR, CDR2 FQNEAQ (reference sequence). The CDR3 sequence is 15 residues long. V shed 1 base, J shed 0 bases, and the junction held 3 bases outside the gene matches. The CDR3 reads CASSLEAGVSYEQYF. The CDR3 region has the DNA TGTGCCAGCAGCTTAGAGGCGGGAGTCTCCTACGAGCAGTACTTC.

The CDR3 here is CASSLTENYGYTF. CDR3 nucleotide sequence: TGTGCCAGCAGCTTAACGGAAAACTATGGCTACACCTTC. The chain couples TRBV7-8 to TRBJ1-2; D remains unclear. Germline CDR1 SGHVS, CDR2 FQNEAQ. The CDR3 covers 13 residues. Trimming shortened V by 2 bases and J by 2 bases, and 6 bases separated the two germline ends.

DNA for the CDR3: TGTGCCAGCTCACCACGGGGGGCTCAAGAGACCCAGTACTTC. Its protein is CASSPRGAQETQYF. The chain carries TRBV18 and TRBJ2-5; tentatively, D is TRBD1 or TRBD2 (6 bases each). V lost 1 base, J lost 2 bases, and 8 bases lay in between. Germline V CDR1 and CDR2: KGHSH, LQKENI. The CDR3 runs to 14 residues.

V usage is TRBV19 and J usage is TRBJ2-1; D possibly corresponds to TRBD1 (5 bases). Looked up from germline, CDR1 is LNHDA and CDR2 is SQIVND (reference sequence). Trimming removed 0 bases at V and 12 bases at J, with 15 bases between. The CDR3 has 14 residues. This CDR3 reads CASSIEPPTGGQFF. CDR3 sequence (DNA): TGTGCCAGTAGTATAGAACCCCCAACAGGCGGGCAGTTCTTC.

The rearrangement uses TRBV24-1 and TRBJ2-1, with D uncertain. CDR3 length equals 14 residues. V was pared by 4 bases and J by 6 bases, with 12 bases between. The germline gives CDR1 KGHDR, CDR2 SFDVKD. CDR3 in amino acids: CATSEDHGGNEQFF. CDR3 in DNA: TGTGCCACCAGTGAGGATCATGGTGGCAATGAGCAGTTCTTC.

This chain links TRBV7-9 with TRBJ1-2; no clear D gene. The CDR3 contains 12 residues. Trimming removed 5 bases from V and 4 bases from J, with 8 bases in between. Germline V gene lookup returns CDR1 SEHNR and CDR2 FQNEAQ (reference sequence). The CDR3 bases are TGTGCCAGCAGCCCGGACCTCTATGGCTACACCTTC. Translated, it gives CASSPDLYGYTF.

This clone has a single count. V and J are TRBV7-9 and TRBJ2-3, with 7 bases aligning to TRBD1. The CDR3 consists of 17 residues. Per germline, CDR1 SEHNR and CDR2 FQNEAQ (reference sequence). V lost 5 bases and J lost 1; bases outside the gene matches: 12. In nucleotides, the CDR3 is TGTGCCAGCAGCCCCGTAACAGGGGTATTGGGCACAGATACGCAGTATTTT. Encoded protein: CASSPVTGVLGTDTQYF.

Comment on this clone: At one end, the junction sequence differs from germline, possibly due to a read error. This chain uses TRBV18 with TRBJ2-7; possibly TRBD1 or TRBD2 for D (5 bases each). The length of the CDR3 is 12 residues. In germline, CDR1 is KGHSH, CDR2 LQKENI. The CDR3 DNA reads TGTGCCAGCTCACCCTTTGCCAGGGAGCGGTACTTC. This translates into CASSPFARERYF.

V usage is TRBV5-1 and J usage is TRBJ2-5; TRBD2 matches at 10 bases. Looked up from germline, CDR1 is SGHRS and CDR2 is YFSETQ. The CDR3 consists of 15 residues. J gave up 4 bases and V 1 base, and 4 bases lay outside the gene matches. The CDR3 spells CASSLRSSGGETQYF. The CDR3 nucleotides are TGCGCCAGCAGCTTGAGGTCTAGCGGGGGAGAGACCCAGTACTTC.

This chain joins TRBV29-1 and TRBJ2-2; 9 bases are a match to TRBD1. The CDR3 has 13 residues. Trimming took 7 bases from V and 4 from J; bases not matched to a gene: 4. Germline-derived CDR1 and CDR2 are SQVTM and ANQGSEA. The CDR3: CSGGQGITGELFF. In DNA, the CDR3 is TGCAGCGGCGGACAGGGGATCACCGGGGAGCTGTTTTTT.

V usage is TRBV4-1 and J usage is TRBJ2-3, with 9 bases lining up with TRBD2. CDR3 size: 15 residues. Germline trimming cut 3 bases from V and 2 bases from J; bases unmatched to any gene: 3. The V gene's germline CDR1 is MGHRA and CDR2 YSYEKL. CDR3: CASSHLAGTTDTQYF. The CDR3 DNA is TGCGCCAGCAGCCATCTAGCGGGGACCACAGATACGCAGTATTTT.

The rearrangement links TRBV5-1 to TRBJ2-5; D is perhaps TRBD2 (5 bases). Germline CDR1 reads SGHRS; CDR2 reads YFSETQ. Between the trimmed V and J ends, which lost 0 bases and 1 base, there was a span of 10 bases. The CDR3 is 15 amino acids. DNA for the CDR3: TGCGCCAGCAGCTTGGACGAGGGCCGCCAAGAGACCCAGTACTTC. Residues: CASSLDEGRQETQYF.

This chain uses TRBV6-5 with TRBJ1-2; 7 positions agree with TRBD1. Germline values: CDR1 MNHEY, CDR2 SVGAGI. The CDR3 contains 14 residues. The J segment lost 8 bases and the V segment lost 8 bases, leaving 14 bases of the junction unmatched. CDR3 DNA: TGTGCCAGCCGGACAGGACCCCCAGCGGGGGGCTACACCTTC. This encodes CASRTGPPAGGYTF.

The chain recombines TRBV6-2 or TRBV6-3 with TRBJ1-1; no reliable D call. Trimming stripped 4 bases from V and 5 bases from J, with 11 bases between. The V gene's germline CDR1 is MNHEY and CDR2 SVGEGT. The length of the CDR3 is 13 residues. The CDR3 here is CASSSERRTEAFF. DNA of the CDR3: TGTGCCAGCAGTTCAGAGAGACGGACTGAAGCTTTCTTT.

The chain is built from TRBV4-2 and TRBJ2-2; 9 bases map to TRBD2. V gave up 1 base and J gave up 2 bases; unmatched junction bases: 2. CDR1 is LGHNA, CDR2 YNFKEQ, per germline. CDR3 size: 16 residues. In DNA form, the CDR3 reads TGTGCCAGCAGCCAAGGTAGCGGGGGTAACACCGGGGAGCTGTTTTTT. It translates to CASSQGSGGNTGELFF.

This clone was found a few times. The chain couples TRBV5-4 to TRBJ2-3, with D perhaps assigned TRBD1 or TRBD2 (6 bases each). The CDR3 consists of 15 residues. CDR1 SGHNT and CDR2 YYREEE come from the germline V gene (reference sequence). Trimming shortened V by 4 bases and J by 0 bases, and 12 bases separated the two germline ends. The CDR3 DNA reads as TGTGCCAGCAGCCTGGGGGGCGGTAGCACAGATACGCAGTATTTT. It specifies CASSLGGGSTDTQYF.

This chain uses TRBV3-1 (or the pseudogene TRBV3-2) with TRBJ2-1; D unclear. The CDR3 has 13 amino acids. V gave up 3 bases and J gave up 4 bases, with 7 bases separating them. Germline CDR1 is LGHDT and CDR2 is YNNKEL (reference sequence). The CDR3 DNA reads TGTGCCAGCAGCCAGGTTAGTTACAATGAGCAGTTCTTC. Its protein is CASSQVSYNEQFF.

This chain uses TRBV11-2 with TRBJ2-2; 7 nucleotides line up with TRBD2. The junction had 12 bases not matched to a gene; V was cut back by 5 bases and J by 3 bases. Germline lookup yields CDR1 SGHAT and CDR2 FQNNGV. The CDR3 consists of 17 residues. CDR3 sequence: CASSLRLAGDDTGELFF. The DNA of the CDR3 is TGTGCCAGCAGCCTTAGACTGGCGGGGGATGACACCGGGGAGCTGTTTTTT.

The chain has TRBV6-2 or TRBV6-3 and TRBJ1-1; tentative D call: TRBD1 (5 bases). CDR1 and CDR2 from the germline V gene are MNHEY and SVGEGT. There are 16 residues in the CDR3. Trimming removed 6 bases at V and 1 base at J, with 18 bases between. The CDR3, as DNA: TGTGCCAGCAGCCGTAAGTCCGGGACCGCGAACACTGAAGCTTTCTTT. The encoded protein is CASSRKSGTANTEAFF.

The V and J genes are TRBV28 and TRBJ2-4, with 11 bases matching TRBD1. J lost 1 base, V lost 3 bases, and 2 bases had no gene match. Germline V gene sequence: CDR1 MDHEN, CDR2 SYDVKM. The length of the CDR3 is 16 residues. The CDR3 DNA reads as TGTGCCAGCAGTTTTGGGGACAGGGGGGCCAAAAACATTCAGTACTTC. Translated, it gives CASSFGDRGAKNIQYF.

This chain links TRBV18 with TRBJ2-7, with 11 positions matching TRBD1. CDR1 KGHSH and CDR2 LQKENI come from the germline V gene. The CDR3 totals 15 residues. The J segment lost 3 bases and the V segment lost 2 bases, leaving 3 bases of the junction unmatched. The CDR3 sequence: CASSPTGTGGYEQYF. DNA for the CDR3: TGTGCCAGCTCACCAACCGGGACAGGGGGCTACGAGCAGTACTTC.

The genes are TRBV7-3 and TRBJ1-5; no definite D call. Trimming shortened V by 5 bases and J by 9 bases, and 14 bases separated the two germline ends. CDR1 is SGHTA and CDR2 is FQGTGA in the germline V gene. The CDR3 contains 13 residues. The chain's CDR3 is CASSPMAGGPQHF. The DNA for the CDR3 is TGTGCCAGCAGCCCAATGGCGGGAGGGCCCCAGCATTTT. The full variable domain, completed using reference TRBV7-3 and TRBJ1-5, is GAGVSQTPSNKVTEKGKYVELRCDPISGHTALYWYRQSLGQGPEFLIYFQGTGAADDSGLPNDRFFAVRPEGSVSTLKIQRTERGDSAVYLCASSPMAGGPQHFGDGTRLSIL.

The genes are TRBV7-2 and TRBJ2-1; unclear D gene. V dropped 3 bases and J dropped 6 bases, with 15 bases sitting between them. This CDR3 region has 15 residues. Germline V gene lookup returns CDR1 SGHTA and CDR2 FQGNSA. In DNA, the CDR3 is TGTGCCAGCAGCTTTAGCCCAACCTCTGGCAATGAGCAGTTCTTC. Amino acid sequence: CASSFSPTSGNEQFF.

The rearrangement joins TRBV19 to TRBJ1-4, with 8 positions matching TRBD1. The CDR3 has 18 amino acids. After removal of 4 bases from V and 2 bases from J, the junction contained 12 bases not matched to a gene. CDR1 is LNHDA, CDR2 SQIVND, per germline (reference sequence). CDR3 coding DNA: TGTGCCAGTAGTACAGGGGGCCAATCAGTATGGACTAATGAAAAACTGTTTTTT. Its translation is CASSTGGQSVWTNEKLFF.

The rearrangement links TRBV4-1 to TRBJ2-3; maybe TRBD2 (6 bases). Trimming shortened V by 10 bases and J by 0 bases, and 14 bases separated the two germline ends. Germline CDR1 is MGHRA and CDR2 is YSYEKL. This CDR3 region has 14 residues. The CDR3 DNA sequence: TGCGCCACCGGGTACGGGAGAAGCACAGATACGCAGTATTTT. It translates to CATGYGRSTDTQYF.

This clone was recorded only once. The chain carries TRBV11-1 and TRBJ2-1; the match to TRBD2 covers 11 bases. The CDR3 loop spans 15 amino acids. The V and J ends lost 5 bases and 8 bases, in that order; junction bases with no gene match: 8. Germline values: CDR1 SGHAT, CDR2 FQDESV (reference sequence). The CDR3 sequence is CASSLSGGALDEQFF. CDR3 DNA sequence: TGTGCCAGCAGCCTTAGCGGGGGGGCTTTGGATGAGCAGTTCTTC.

This rearrangement joins TRBV3-1 (or the pseudogene TRBV3-2) to TRBJ2-1; D tentatively reads TRBD1 or TRBD2 (5 bases each). The CDR3 is 17 amino acids. In germline, CDR1 is LGHDT, CDR2 YNNKEL (reference sequence). V lost 0 bases and J lost 0, with 12 bases in between. DNA of the CDR3: TGTGCCAGCAGCCAAGATGGGGGAATGAGCTCCTACAATGAGCAGTTCTTC. As protein: CASSQDGGMSSYNEQFF.

The CDR3: CASSLTPSGERQETQYF. CDR3 in DNA: TGTGCCAGCAGCCTGACCCCTAGCGGGGAGAGACAAGAGACCCAGTACTTC. V and J are TRBV7-9 and TRBJ2-5; 9 bases fit TRBD2. CDR3 size: 17 residues. Per the germline V gene, CDR1 is SEHNR and CDR2 is FQNEAQ (reference sequence). Trimming at V came to 5 bases and at J to 2 bases, leaving 12 bases not matched to a gene.

This sequence joins TRBV7-2 and TRBJ2-3, with 10 bases identical to TRBD2. V dropped 6 bases and J dropped 3; count of bases not matched to a gene: 6. The CDR3 consists of 15 residues. Germline CDR1 reads SGHTA; CDR2 reads FQGNSA. The CDR3 is CASRQAGGPTDTQYF. Written as DNA, the CDR3 is TGTGCCAGCAGACAAGCGGGGGGGCCGACAGATACGCAGTATTTT.